The entry below describes one T cell receptor (beta chain). The antigen remains undetermined. The sorting of naive CD8 T cells used the CD8+CD4-CCR7+CD45RA+ phenotype. The sample comes from a study of molecular identifiers for immune sequencing clone quantification. As for the study in general: Five aliquots were made in replicates from the RNA of 20,000 or 100,000 naive CD8 cells, and four were sequenced. Study-wide findings and caveats: More than 97% of effector molecules, versus under 1% of naive-cell molecules, belonged to clones above 20 RNA copies. Reports indicate spiked Jurkat TCR RNA from one cell could be found among around 1 million naive cells.

MiXCR, applied by TCRdb to the PCR reads, yields one record per CDR3 protein. Here the sample spans about half a million distinct CDR3 sequences, about 25% being singletons. The CDR3 length is 16 residues. Material: naive CD8+ T cells from blood, with Jurkat cell RNA spiked in. This sample's subset: FACS-sorted CD8+CD4-CCR7+CD45RA+ naive T cells. The sequence was obtained from a human donor in good health. Some libraries in this study had Jurkat cell RNA spiked in. The chain carries TRBV21-1 and TRBJ1-1; TRBD1 is the table's D call and was not checked against the DNA. TRBV21-1 is classified as a pseudogene. In DNA form, the CDR3 reads TGTGCCAGCAGCAAAGATGTCGGGGGTTTTGTGGCGGAAGCTTTCTTT. This translates into CASSKDVGGFVAEAFF.